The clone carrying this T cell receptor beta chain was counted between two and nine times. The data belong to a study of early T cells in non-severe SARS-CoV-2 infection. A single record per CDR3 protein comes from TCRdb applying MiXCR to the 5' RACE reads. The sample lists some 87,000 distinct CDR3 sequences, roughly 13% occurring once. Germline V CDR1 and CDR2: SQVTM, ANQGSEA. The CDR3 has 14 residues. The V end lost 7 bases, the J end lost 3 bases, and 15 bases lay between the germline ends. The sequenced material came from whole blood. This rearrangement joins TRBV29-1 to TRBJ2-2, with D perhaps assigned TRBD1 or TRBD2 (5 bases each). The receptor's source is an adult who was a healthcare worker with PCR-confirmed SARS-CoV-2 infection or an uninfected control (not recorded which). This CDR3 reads CSARRGVDTGELFF. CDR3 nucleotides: TGCAGCGCCCGGAGAGGGGTGGACACCGGGGAGCTGTTTTTT.